This TCR beta chain was observed in a study of shared clonotypes between healthy human individuals. Libraries were prepared by immunoSEQ multiplex PCR; TCRdb keeps only in-frame clonotypes and omits some of them. The data contain approximately 1,500,000 clones, around 95% of them singletons. Study-level points and caveats: Tissues were not sampled, only blood, and their repertoires likely differ.

On this clone: The antigen is undetermined.

CDR1 is LGHNA and CDR2 is YNFKEQ in the germline V gene. Trimming left V 4 bases short and J 5 bases short, with 20 bases between. This CDR3 has 16 amino acids. The chain has TRBV4-2 and TRBJ2-5; tentatively, D is TRBD1 or TRBD2 (5 bases each). Material: naive CD4+ T cells sorted from blood. Subset in this sample: CD45RA+ positively selected. This sequence originates from a man aged 30 to 45 in good health. The CDR3 DNA reads TGTGCCAGCAGCCCCAATCCGGGACCCAACTCGGAGACCCAGTACTTC. Protein product: CASSPNPGPNSETQYF.